This paragraph reports one TCR beta chain. Recruitment covered some 25 US areas and drew participants whose ages spanned roughly 18 to 100 years. Cohort 3 recovered donors had two negative PCRs, clearance, or symptom resolution. The record originates from a study of blood T cell repertoires in COVID-19. Study-level information: Whether acute or convalescent, the COVID-19 samples came from the United States, Italy and Spain.

Methods used by the authors: Scientists estimated how many nucleated cells there were by amplifying reference gene primers. Libraries were prepared by immunoSEQ multiplex PCR; TCRdb keeps only in-frame clonotypes and omits some of them. V, J and clone size reflect that table, while D and trimming were determined from the DNA. Of fewer than 500,000 clones listed, around 87% are singletons. The sequence derives from a young man who had recovered from COVID-19. The sequencing sample was made of PBMCs or T cells enriched from blood (not recorded which).

CDR3 DNA: TGTGCCAGCTATAGCTATGGCTACACCTTC. It encodes CASYSYGYTF. The V call is TRBV12-3 or TRBV12-4, the J call TRBJ1-2; the D is unclear. This CDR3 has 10 residues. Deletions cut 8 bases from V and 4 bases from J, with 5 bases between.